Below, 28 T cell receptor beta chains from the same sample are listed, as sequenced in a study of T cell changes during pregnancy in multiple sclerosis. Using immunoSEQ multiplex PCR, the repertoire was profiled, and TCRdb retains in-frame clones only, with some absent. The table has 90,000 to 95,000 clones, 90% to 95% seen once. The sample in question was peripheral blood, obtained in the third trimester of pregnancy. These receptor sequences come from a female donor with multiple sclerosis, enrolled in a pregnancy study.

The chain carries TRBV7-9 and TRBJ1-3, with a weak D call TRBD1 (6 bases). The CDR3 is made up of 14 amino acids. V was cut by 5 bases and J by 4 bases, with 12 bases left in between. CDR1 is SEHNR, CDR2 FQNEAQ, per germline (reference sequence). In DNA form, the CDR3 reads TGTGCCAGCAGCCCTACAGGGACAGGAAACACCATATATTTT. Protein product: CASSPTGTGNTIYF.

This clone was seen once. CDR3 in amino acids: CASSPPNRGLDEQFF. In DNA form, the CDR3 reads TGTGCCAGCAGTCCCCCCAACAGGGGGCTCGATGAGCAGTTCTTC. This chain joins TRBV28 and TRBJ2-1, with TRBD1 identical over 9 bases. Germline V gives CDR1 MDHEN, CDR2 SYDVKM. The CDR3 runs 15 residues. V shed 5 bases and J 8 bases; nucleotides not matched to a gene: 10.

The CDR3, as DNA: TGTGCCAGCAGCCCTTCCGGGACAGCCCTGTTGGGCTATGGCTACACCTTC. Its translation is CASSPSGTALLGYGYTF. The gene calls are TRBV14 and TRBJ1-2, with 7 bases matching TRBD1. J lost 4 bases, V lost 4 bases, and 15 bases had no gene match. The length of the CDR3 is 17 residues. Germline assignment: CDR1 SGHDN and CDR2 FVKESK.

The chain recombines TRBV28 with TRBJ1-2, with D perhaps matching TRBD1 (5 bases). The V end lost 5 bases, the J end lost 4 bases, and 8 bases lay between the germline ends. The germline V gene has CDR1 MDHEN and CDR2 SYDVKM. The CDR3 is made up of 12 amino acids. CDR3 protein: CASSTDTYGYTF. The CDR3 coding sequence is TGTGCCAGCAGTACGGACACCTATGGCTACACCTTC.

This chain uses TRBV29-1 with TRBJ2-7, with TRBD2 matching 14 bases. Germline loops: CDR1 SQVTM, CDR2 ANQGSEA. The CDR3 extends over 17 amino acids. V trimming: 6 bases; J trimming: 1 base; junction bases outside the gene matches: 11. This CDR3 is CSVKTSGRAGRSYEQYF. Here the CDR3 DNA reads TGCAGCGTGAAGACTAGCGGGAGGGCTGGCCGTTCCTACGAGCAGTACTTC.

CDR3 residues: CASSSLGGSPDTQYF. CDR3 sequence (DNA): TGCGCCAGCAGCTCCCTCGGAGGGTCCCCAGATACGCAGTATTTT. The rearrangement joins TRBV5-1 to TRBJ2-3; a weak D match, TRBD2 (6 bases). V lost 3 bases, J lost 4 bases, and 15 bases lay in between. The CDR3 runs to 15 residues. Germline CDR1 and CDR2: SGHRS and YFSETQ.

V gene TRBV19 combines with J gene TRBJ1-1, with D unclear. The V end was cut by 3 bases, the J end by 4 bases, with 12 bases between. Germline V CDR1 and CDR2: LNHDA, SQIVND (reference sequence). The CDR3 sequence is 14 residues long. In nucleotides, the CDR3 is TGTGCCAGTAGTATGGGCCTACGGGGCACTGAAGCTTTCTTT. Protein product: CASSMGLRGTEAFF.

The chain recombines TRBV6-5 with TRBJ2-3; 8 bases are shared with TRBD1. The ends lost 8 bases at V and 1 base at J; junction bases unmatched: 2. Germline CDR1 reads MNHEY; CDR2 reads SVGAGI. The CDR3 spans 13 residues. CDR3 residues: CASEDRGTDTQYF. In DNA, the CDR3 is TGTGCCAGCGAGGACAGGGGCACAGATACGCAGTATTTT.

The chain combines TRBV28 with TRBJ1-1; D is perhaps TRBD1 (5 bases). Germline CDR1 is MDHEN and CDR2 is SYDVKM. The CDR3 runs 15 residues. Trimming took 4 bases from V and 0 from J, leaving 12 bases between them. DNA of the CDR3: TGTGCCAGCAGTTCGGGAGAGACAGTGAACACTGAAGCTTTCTTT. Amino acid sequence: CASSSGETVNTEAFF.

This sequence joins TRBV7-2 and TRBJ2-7; no definite D call. CDR3 length: 15 residues. The V and J ends lost 2 bases and 4 bases respectively, with 15 bases between them. Germline CDR1 reads SGHTA; CDR2 reads FQGNSA. This CDR3 reads CASSLLWARQYEQYF. CDR3 in DNA: TGTGCCAGCAGCTTACTTTGGGCCAGACAATACGAGCAGTACTTC.

Remarks on this clone: One end of the junction is discordant with germline, which a read error may explain. The chain couples TRBV6-6 to TRBJ2-7, with D unresolved. CDR3 length: 12 residues. Germline loops: CDR1 MNHNY, CDR2 SVGAGI (reference sequence). The CDR3 DNA sequence: TGTGCCAGCAGCGAGACTGGGTTTCGCTTGGACTTC. It codes for CASSETGFRLDF.

The chain uses TRBV6-1 and TRBJ2-3; D is undetermined. The CDR3 sequence is 16 residues long. Germline CDR1 and CDR2: MNHNS and SASEGT. V lost 2 bases, J lost 0 bases, and 12 bases lay in between. The CDR3: CASSELSSSSTDTQYF. The CDR3 DNA reads TGTGCCAGCAGTGAACTGTCGTCGTCTAGCACAGATACGCAGTATTTT.

The DNA for the CDR3 is TGTGCCAGCAGTTTATTAGGAGCGGGGGAGCTGTTTTTT. Amino acids: CASSLLGAGELFF. V is TRBV27 and J is TRBJ2-2; D ambiguous. The length of the CDR3 is 13 residues. CDR1 MNHEY and CDR2 SMNVEV come from the germline V gene (reference sequence). The V end was cut by 1 base, the J end by 8 bases, with 8 bases between.

V gene TRBV6-5 combines with J gene TRBJ1-2; weak D call: TRBD1 (6 bases). The germline CDR1 and CDR2 sequences are MNHEY and SVGAGI. Trimming removed 8 bases at V and 6 bases at J, with 13 bases between. The CDR3 sequence is 12 residues long. As DNA, the CDR3 is TGTGCCAGCGGACGGGACACCCATGGCTACACCTTC. This codes for CASGRDTHGYTF.

The V and J genes are TRBV18 and TRBJ2-1, with 9 bases lining up with TRBD2. V was clipped by 3 bases and J by 9 bases; unmatched bases: 9. This CDR3 has 15 amino acids. Germline values: CDR1 KGHSH, CDR2 LQKENI. CDR3 protein: CASSPSLAGNTEQFF. In DNA form, the CDR3 reads TGTGCCAGCTCACCTTCCCTAGCGGGGAACACTGAGCAGTTCTTC.

This clone was counted a few times. In DNA form, the CDR3 reads TGTGCCAGCAGTCCCAGGACAGGCCCGGACGGCTACACCTTC. Translated, it gives CASSPRTGPDGYTF. This chain connects TRBV27 to TRBJ1-2; TRBD1 matches 7 bases. CDR1 and CDR2 (germline): MNHEY, SMNVEV (reference sequence). There are 14 residues in the CDR3. V lost 5 bases and J lost 8; bases outside the gene matches: 11.

Written as DNA, the CDR3 is TGTGCCAGCAGCCCGAGGGCTAGCGGGAGGGCGGAGACGCAGTATTTT. Translated, it gives CASSPRASGRAETQYF. This chain links TRBV9 with TRBJ2-3, with TRBD2 matching over 12 bases. In germline, CDR1 is SGDLS, CDR2 YYNGEE. V dropped 4 bases and J dropped 9; count of bases not matched to a gene: 12. The CDR3 totals 16 residues.

The chain employs TRBV7-9 and TRBJ2-5, with 8 bases aligning to TRBD2. V shed 3 bases and J 3 bases; nucleotides not matched to a gene: 9. The germline V gene has CDR1 SEHNR and CDR2 FQNEAQ (reference sequence). The CDR3 is 16 amino acids. The CDR3, as DNA: TGTGCCAGCAGCTTTTTCCGAACTAGCGGTAAAGAGACCCAGTACTTC. Its translation is CASSFFRTSGKETQYF.

This rearrangement joins TRBV5-1 to TRBJ2-1, with D maybe TRBD1 (5 bases). The CDR3 is 12 residues long. Germline V lookup: CDR1 SGHRS, CDR2 YFSETQ. Trimming stripped 4 bases from V and 8 bases from J, with 10 bases between. As DNA, the CDR3 is TGCGCCAGCAGCCCTAGGGGCTATGAGCAGTTCTTC. This encodes CASSPRGYEQFF.

This sequence joins TRBV9 and TRBJ1-1; 7 nucleotides match TRBD1. V shed 1 base, J shed 2 bases, and the junction held 11 bases outside the gene matches. The germline CDR1 and CDR2 sequences are SGDLS and YYNGEE. This CDR3 comprises 17 residues. CDR3 DNA: TGTGCCAGCAGCGTAACTGACAGGGCTGCAGGAAACACTGAAGCTTTCTTT. Its translation: CASSVTDRAAGNTEAFF.

For the CDR3, the DNA is TGTGCCAGCAGTCCTCGACAGGGAAATCAGCCCCAGCATTTT. Translated: CASSPRQGNQPQHF. This chain joins TRBV27 and TRBJ1-5; 7 bases agree with TRBD1. The CDR3 is 14 residues long. The V gene's germline CDR1 is MNHEY and CDR2 SMNVEV (reference sequence). J was trimmed by 4 bases and V by 5 bases; bases with no gene match: 5.

DNA of the CDR3: TGTGCCATCGCAGACAGGGGCCCCACAGATACGCAGTATTTT. Protein: CAIADRGPTDTQYF. The genes are TRBV10-3 and TRBJ2-3; 8 nucleotides agree with TRBD1. The CDR3 is made up of 14 amino acids. V shed 8 bases and J 2 bases; nucleotides not matched to a gene: 6. Germline V gives CDR1 ENHRY, CDR2 SYGVKD.

The V and J genes are TRBV11-2 and TRBJ2-1, with 8 bases matching TRBD1. V lost 4 bases, J lost 7 bases, and 9 bases stayed unmatched. The CDR3 totals 15 residues. Looked up from germline, CDR1 is SGHAT and CDR2 is FQNNGV. The CDR3 sequence: CASSSRTGFGNEQFF. CDR3 coding DNA: TGTGCCAGCAGCTCCCGGACAGGGTTTGGAAATGAGCAGTTCTTC.

The chain uses TRBV27 and TRBJ2-3; 13 bases match TRBD2. The CDR3 extends over 16 amino acids. Germline V gene lookup returns CDR1 MNHEY and CDR2 SMNVEV (reference sequence). V dropped 0 bases and J dropped 5; count of bases not matched to a gene: 2. CDR3 sequence reads: CASSLSTSGGRDTQYF. The CDR3 DNA reads TGTGCCAGCAGTTTATCGACTAGCGGGGGGAGAGATACGCAGTATTTT.

The chain joins TRBV6-5 to TRBJ2-1, with a possible D match to TRBD2 (7 bases). Per germline, CDR1 MNHEY and CDR2 SVGAGI. V shed 0 bases and J shed 2 bases, with 11 bases lying between them. This CDR3 is 16 amino acids long. For the CDR3, the DNA is TGTGCCAGCAGTTACTCGAAAGGGGGGGCCTACAATGAGCAGTTCTTC. This sequence encodes CASSYSKGGAYNEQFF.

The CDR3, as DNA: TGTGCCAGCTCCCGGACAGGGGGCACTGAAGCTTTCTTT. Protein sequence: CASSRTGGTEAFF. The chain links TRBV18 to TRBJ1-1; 10 nucleotides agree with TRBD1. The CDR3 has 13 residues. V lost 6 bases, J lost 4 bases, and 2 bases stayed unmatched. Germline V gives CDR1 KGHSH, CDR2 LQKENI.

This rearrangement joins TRBV6-5 to TRBJ2-7; 7 bases agree with TRBD1. V was pared by 0 bases and J by 5 bases, with 1 base of the junction left unmatched. CDR3 length: 13 amino acids. CDR1 and CDR2 (germline): MNHEY, SVGAGI. CDR3 region: CASSYSGGNEQYF. In DNA form, the CDR3 reads TGTGCCAGCAGTTACTCAGGGGGCAACGAGCAGTACTTC.

The chain couples TRBV19 to TRBJ2-7, with 7 bases identical to TRBD2. CDR3 length equals 13 residues. Germline V gene lookup returns CDR1 LNHDA and CDR2 SQIVND (reference sequence). With 8 bases clipped from V and 2 bases from J, the junction kept 6 bases outside the gene matches. In DNA form, the CDR3 reads TGTGCCAGTCTGGGGAGGGGCACCTACGAGCAGTACTTC. Amino acids: CASLGRGTYEQYF.